This T cell receptor beta chain was found in a study of beta chain features in type 1 diabetes. Study-level points and caveats: Shortening that was moderate but significant affected the TCRB CDR3s of Type 1 diabetes patients in all four CD4+ subsets. Relative to healthy donors, patients appeared to have naive, central memory and Treg TCRB repertoires that were more similar. HLA effects on TCRB rearrangement stayed unresolved here.

Expressed TCRB transcripts got sequenced, as all isolated RNA was reverse transcribed. Repertoires were generated with immunoSEQ multiplex PCR, while TCRdb's copy carries only in-frame clones and drops some. The sample lists under 800,000 clones, 15% to 19% occurring once. Each of the sorted populations had a purity greater than 98%. Concerning this clone itself: As yet, its antigen is unknown.

Germline loops: CDR1 SGHRS, CDR2 YFSETQ. The CDR3 runs 17 residues. Trimming cost V 0 bases and J 1 base; bases outside gene matches: 8. This rearrangement joins TRBV5-1 to TRBJ1-2; 8 positions match TRBD1. The sequence came from a man between 18 and 29 years old in good health. Sequenced input: naive CD4+ T cells from blood. The CDR3 spells CASSLGTGPRSNYGYTF. The CDR3 DNA follows: TGCGCCAGCAGCTTGGGGACAGGGCCCCGGAGTAACTATGGCTACACCTTC.